This record concerns one T cell receptor (beta chain) sequence. The data were obtained in a study of blood T cell repertoires in COVID-19. About the study: COVID-19 samples collected from the United States, Italy and Spain covered acute and convalescent phases. PBMCs, B-cell-depleted T cells, or T cells provided the cDNA or gDNA that made up the material.

Per the study methods: Quantification of nucleated cells was approximated via reference gene primer amplification. Clones were read by immunoSEQ multiplex PCR, and TCRdb kept only the in-frame ones, dropping some. V and J calls and clone size follow that table, whereas D and trimming were derived from the DNA. This table holds 250,000 to 300,000 clones, roughly 89% found once. This CDR3 spans 14 amino acids. The V gene lost 5 bases and the J gene lost 7 bases, with 14 bases spanning the gap. Per the germline V gene, CDR1 is PRHDT and CDR2 is FYEKMQ (reference sequence). Seattle patients were enrolled during active infection and followed longitudinally.

The sample consisted of peripheral blood. This sequence was found in a woman aged 30 to 39 with COVID-19, enrolled during active disease. This chain links TRBV13 with TRBJ1-4; D not resolved. CDR3 sequence reads: CASSLQSGSEKLFF. CDR3 in DNA: TGTGCCAGCAGCCTACAATCGGGGTCTGAAAAACTGTTTTTT.